The sequence of this T cell receptor (beta chain) was determined in a study of blood T cell repertoires in COVID-19 (dated by TCRdb to 2020 to 2022). In the study overall: Collaborator samples came from the United States, Italy and Spain and covered acute and convalescent phases of COVID-19. The material from the prospective study consisted of cDNA or gDNA derived from T cells, B-cell-depleted T cells, or PBMCs. Deeply sampled blood TCRbeta repertoires from subjects exposed to, actively infected with, or recovered from COVID-19 were included in the dataset. A freely available public database, intended as a resource for researchers studying the immune response to SARS-CoV-2, is where the repertoires were released. Samples were obtained from the ongoing ImmuneRACE study (first 160 participants) and from roughly 1,300 subjects provided by 6 global collaborators. A de-identified subject ID, COVID-19 status, age in years and sex were almost always included in the sample metadata. Where available, HLA class I and class II types were taken from metadata supplied by the sample provider and were not determined by assay-based typing. Overall study outcomes, separate from this receptor: How much clinical and demographic metadata was included differed by source and by participant, and the metadata was provided uncurated.

The junction shows trimming of 7 bases on V and 8 bases on J, and the gene matches do not reach 8 bases of it. For CDR1 and CDR2, the germline V gene lists SQVTM and ANQGSEA. The CDR3 runs 13 residues from the cysteine to the phenylalanine. The DNA shown is the 39-base CDR3, in frame from base 1. A remark on this clone: Its antigen is still unknown. No clone much larger than this one lies a single base away; base qualities are absent.

Collaborating institutions collected whole blood in K2EDTA tubes following their own protocols. For TCRbeta analysis, collaborators shipped samples as frozen whole blood, isolated PBMCs, or DNA extracted from either of those sample types. TCRbeta CDR3 regions were amplified from genomic DNA using the immunoSEQ Assay, a bias-controlled multiplex PCR. On the study's bioinformatics: The number of nucleated cells in each sample was estimated from the amplification of reference gene primers within the assay. Sequence reads were collapsed and filtered to measure the absolute abundance of every unique TCRbeta CDR3 rearrangement. For each sample, productive Simpson clonality was calculated as the square root of Simpson's diversity index over productive rearrangements. TCRdb carries this immuneACCESS record with in-frame sequences only. Its versions omit some clonotypes, under half of them owing to an unresolved V gene in the studies checked, with the rest unexplained. The V and J calls and clone size were taken over from that table, and D and trimming were inferred from the DNA. Counted in this sample were about 130,000 clones; approximately 77% of them appeared once. Of the sample, around 18% falls within the top ten clones.

The clonotype comes from a man at least 80 years old with acute or convalescent COVID-19. This receptor chain uses TRBV29-1 and TRBJ1-2; TRBD1 lines up with 12 middle nucleotides. Material for sequencing was peripheral blood. DNA sequence: TGCAGCGCCCTGGGACAGGGGGCATGGGGCTACACCTTC. It translates as CSALGQGAWGYTF.